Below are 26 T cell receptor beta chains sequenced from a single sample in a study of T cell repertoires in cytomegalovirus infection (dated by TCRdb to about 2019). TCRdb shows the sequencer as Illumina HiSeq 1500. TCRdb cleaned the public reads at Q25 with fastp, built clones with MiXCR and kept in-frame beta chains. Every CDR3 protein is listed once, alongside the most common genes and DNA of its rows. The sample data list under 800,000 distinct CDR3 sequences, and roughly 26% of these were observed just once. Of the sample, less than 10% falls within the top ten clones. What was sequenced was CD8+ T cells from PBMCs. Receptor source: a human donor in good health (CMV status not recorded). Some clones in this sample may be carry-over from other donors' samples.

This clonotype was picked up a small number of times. CDR3 sequence reads: CASSFWVSTDTQYF. CDR3 in DNA: TGTGCCAGCAGCTTCTGGGTTAGCACAGATACGCAGTATTTT. The chain carries TRBV7-9 and TRBJ2-3, with D hard to call. In germline, CDR1 is SEHNR, CDR2 FQNEAQ (reference sequence). The CDR3 is 14 residues long. Between the trimmed V and J ends, which lost 3 bases and 0 bases, there was a span of 7 bases.

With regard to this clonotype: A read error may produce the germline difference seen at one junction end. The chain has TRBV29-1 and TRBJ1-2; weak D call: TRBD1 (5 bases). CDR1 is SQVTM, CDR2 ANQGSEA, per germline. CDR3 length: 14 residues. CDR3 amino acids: CSVQEGPFNYGYTF. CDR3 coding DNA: TGCAGCGTTCAAGAGGGGCCCTTTAACTATGGCTACACCTTC. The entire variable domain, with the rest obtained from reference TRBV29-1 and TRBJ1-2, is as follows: SAVISQKPSRDICQRGTSLTIQCQVDSQVTMMFWYRQQPGQSLTLIATANQGSEATYESGFVIDKFPISRPNLTFSTLTVSNMSPEDSSIYLCSVQEGPFNYGYTFGSGTRLTVV.

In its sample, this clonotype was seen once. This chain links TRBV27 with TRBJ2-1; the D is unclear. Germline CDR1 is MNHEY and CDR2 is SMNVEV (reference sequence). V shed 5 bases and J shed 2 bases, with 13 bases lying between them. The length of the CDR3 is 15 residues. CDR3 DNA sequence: TGTGCCAGCAGTCCAATTAAGAACGCCTACAATGAGCAGTTCTTC. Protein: CASSPIKNAYNEQFF.

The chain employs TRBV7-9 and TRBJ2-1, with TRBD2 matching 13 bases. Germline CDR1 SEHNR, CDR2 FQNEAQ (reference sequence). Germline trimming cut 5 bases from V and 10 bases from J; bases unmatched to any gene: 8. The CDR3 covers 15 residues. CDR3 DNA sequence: TGTGCCAGCAGCAGTACTAGCGGGGGGGCCGACGAGCAGTTCTTC. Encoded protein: CASSSTSGGADEQFF.

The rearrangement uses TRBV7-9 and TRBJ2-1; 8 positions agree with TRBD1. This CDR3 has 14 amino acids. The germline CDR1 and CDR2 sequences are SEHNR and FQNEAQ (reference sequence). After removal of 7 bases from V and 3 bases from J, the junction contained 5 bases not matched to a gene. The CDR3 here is CASIWTGHYNEQFF. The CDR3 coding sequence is TGTGCCAGCATCTGGACAGGGCACTACAATGAGCAGTTCTTC. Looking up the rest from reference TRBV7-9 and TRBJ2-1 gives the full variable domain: DTGVSQNPRHKITKRGQNVTFRCDPISEHNRLYWYRQTLGQGPEFLTYFQNEAQLEKSRLLSDRFSAERPKGSFSTLEIQRTEQGDSAMYLCASIWTGHYNEQFFGPGTRLTVL.

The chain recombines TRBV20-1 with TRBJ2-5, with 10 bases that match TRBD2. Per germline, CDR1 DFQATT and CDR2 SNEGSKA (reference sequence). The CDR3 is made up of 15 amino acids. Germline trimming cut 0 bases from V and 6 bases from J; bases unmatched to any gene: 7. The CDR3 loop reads CSAREASGGLKTQYF. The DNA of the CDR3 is TGCAGTGCTAGAGAGGCTAGCGGGGGTTTGAAGACCCAGTACTTC.

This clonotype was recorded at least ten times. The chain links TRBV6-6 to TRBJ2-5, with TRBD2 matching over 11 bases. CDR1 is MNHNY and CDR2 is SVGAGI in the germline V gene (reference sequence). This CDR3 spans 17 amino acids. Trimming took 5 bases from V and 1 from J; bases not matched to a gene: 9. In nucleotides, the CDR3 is TGTGCCAGCAGTATCCACTCTAGCGGGGGGCCCCAAGAGACCCAGTACTTC. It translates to CASSIHSSGGPQETQYF.

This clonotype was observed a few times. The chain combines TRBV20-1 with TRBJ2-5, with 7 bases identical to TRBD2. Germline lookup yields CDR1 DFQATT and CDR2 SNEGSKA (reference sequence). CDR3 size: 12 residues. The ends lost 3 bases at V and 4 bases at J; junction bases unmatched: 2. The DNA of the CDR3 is TGCAGTGCTAGCGGGGAGGGAGAGACCCAGTACTTC. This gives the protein CSASGEGETQYF.

In DNA form, the CDR3 reads TGCGCCAGCAGGCGGCCACAGGGGAACAATCAGCCCCAGCATTTT. Protein: CASRRPQGNNQPQHF. This chain joins TRBV23-1 and TRBJ1-5; 7 nucleotides match TRBD1. TRBV23-1 is designated an ORF whose function remains uncertain. The ends lost 6 bases at V and 3 bases at J; junction bases unmatched: 8. CDR3 length: 15 residues.

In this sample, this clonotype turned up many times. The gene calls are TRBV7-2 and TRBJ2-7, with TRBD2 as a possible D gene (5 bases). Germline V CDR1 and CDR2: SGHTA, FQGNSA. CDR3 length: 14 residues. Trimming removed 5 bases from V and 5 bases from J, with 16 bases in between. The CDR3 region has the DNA TGTGCCAGCAGCCCCCCTCCCGGGATTCACGAGCAGTACTTC. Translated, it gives CASSPPPGIHEQYF.

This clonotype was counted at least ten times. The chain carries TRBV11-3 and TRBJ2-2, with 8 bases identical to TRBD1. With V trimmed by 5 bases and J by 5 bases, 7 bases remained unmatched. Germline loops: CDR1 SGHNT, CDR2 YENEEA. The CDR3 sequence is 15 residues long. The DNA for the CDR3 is TGTGCCAGCAGCCCCGACAGGGGTGGGACCGGGGAGCTGTTTTTT. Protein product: CASSPDRGGTGELFF.

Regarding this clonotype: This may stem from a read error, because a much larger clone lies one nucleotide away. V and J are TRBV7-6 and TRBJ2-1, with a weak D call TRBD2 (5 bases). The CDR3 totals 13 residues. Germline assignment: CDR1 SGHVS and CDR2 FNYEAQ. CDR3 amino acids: CVSSLASGNEQFF. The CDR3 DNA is TGTGTCAGCAGCTTGGCCTCGGGGAATGAGCAGTTCTTC.

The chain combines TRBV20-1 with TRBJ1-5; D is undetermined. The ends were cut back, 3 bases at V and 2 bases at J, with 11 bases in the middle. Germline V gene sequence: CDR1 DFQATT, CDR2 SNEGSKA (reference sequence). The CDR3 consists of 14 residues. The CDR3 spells CSASPAHGNQPQHF. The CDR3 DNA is TGCAGTGCTAGTCCTGCCCATGGCAATCAGCCCCAGCATTTT.

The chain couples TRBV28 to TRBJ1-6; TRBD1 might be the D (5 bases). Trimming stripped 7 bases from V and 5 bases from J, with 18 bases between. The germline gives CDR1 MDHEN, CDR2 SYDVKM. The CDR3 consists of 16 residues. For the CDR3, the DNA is TGTGCCAGCAATTTTCGCAGGGAAATTAATAATTCACCCCTCCACTTT. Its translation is CASNFRREINNSPLHF.

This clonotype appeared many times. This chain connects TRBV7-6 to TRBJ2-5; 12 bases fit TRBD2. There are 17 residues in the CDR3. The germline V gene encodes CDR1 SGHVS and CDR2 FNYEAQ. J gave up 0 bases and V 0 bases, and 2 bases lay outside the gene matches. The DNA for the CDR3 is TGTGCCAGCAGCTTAGCGAGACTAGCGGGGGACCAAGAGACCCAGTACTTC. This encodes CASSLARLAGDQETQYF.

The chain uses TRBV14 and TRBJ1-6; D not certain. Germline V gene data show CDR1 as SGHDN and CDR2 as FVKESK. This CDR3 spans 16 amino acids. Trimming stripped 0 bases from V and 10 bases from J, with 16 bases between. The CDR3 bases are TGTGCCAGCAGCCAAGATAGGCGGAGCATGAGCTCACCCCTCCACTTT. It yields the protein CASSQDRRSMSSPLHF.

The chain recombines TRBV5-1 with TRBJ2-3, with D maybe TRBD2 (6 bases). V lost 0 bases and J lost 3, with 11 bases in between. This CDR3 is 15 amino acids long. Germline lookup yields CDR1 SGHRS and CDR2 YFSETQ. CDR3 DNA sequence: TGCGCCAGCAGCTTGGTCGGCGGGGAAACAGATACGCAGTATTTT. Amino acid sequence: CASSLVGGETDTQYF.

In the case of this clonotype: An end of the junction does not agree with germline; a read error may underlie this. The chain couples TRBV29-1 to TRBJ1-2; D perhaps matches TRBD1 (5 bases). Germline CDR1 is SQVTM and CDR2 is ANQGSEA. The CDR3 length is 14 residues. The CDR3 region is CSVEDWDSNYGYTF. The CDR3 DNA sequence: TGTAGCGTTGAAGACTGGGACTCCAACTATGGCTACACCTTC.

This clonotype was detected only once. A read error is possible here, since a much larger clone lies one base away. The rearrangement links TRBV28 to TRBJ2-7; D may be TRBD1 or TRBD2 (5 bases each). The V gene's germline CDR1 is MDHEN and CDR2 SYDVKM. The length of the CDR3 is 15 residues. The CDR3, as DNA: TGTGCCATTGCATCACTCCAGGGACCGATGGGTGAGCTGTACGTC. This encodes CAIASLQGPMGELYV.

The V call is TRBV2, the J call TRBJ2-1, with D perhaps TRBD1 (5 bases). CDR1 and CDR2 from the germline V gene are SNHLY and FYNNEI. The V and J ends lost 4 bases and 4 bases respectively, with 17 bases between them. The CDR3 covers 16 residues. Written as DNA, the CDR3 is TGTGCCAGCAGTGCGGGTCAGGGTAGGGATTACAATGAGCAGTTCTTC. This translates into CASSAGQGRDYNEQFF.

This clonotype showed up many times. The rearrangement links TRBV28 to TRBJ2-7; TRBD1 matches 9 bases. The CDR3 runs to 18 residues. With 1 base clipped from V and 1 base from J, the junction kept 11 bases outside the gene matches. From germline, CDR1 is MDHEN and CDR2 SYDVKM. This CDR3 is CASSLSSSGTGRSYEQYV. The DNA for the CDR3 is TGTGCCAGCAGTTTATCATCCTCTGGGACAGGGAGGTCCTACGAGCAGTACGTC.

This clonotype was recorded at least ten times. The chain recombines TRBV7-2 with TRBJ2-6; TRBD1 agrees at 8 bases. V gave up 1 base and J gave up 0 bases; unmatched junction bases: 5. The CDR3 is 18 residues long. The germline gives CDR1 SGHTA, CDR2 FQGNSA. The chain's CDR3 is CASSLVGQVVSGANVLTF. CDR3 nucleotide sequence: TGTGCCAGCAGCTTAGTGGGACAGGTCGTCTCTGGGGCCAACGTCCTGACTTTC.

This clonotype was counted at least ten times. CDR3 loop: CASSLTSGGAPGNEQYF. The DNA of the CDR3 is TGTGCCAGCAGCTTGACTAGCGGGGGTGCTCCAGGGAACGAGCAGTACTTC. V usage is TRBV11-1 and J usage is TRBJ2-7; 12 bases match TRBD2. CDR1 and CDR2 (germline): SGHAT, FQDESV (reference sequence). With V trimmed by 3 bases and J by 5 bases, 11 bases remained unmatched. There are 17 residues in the CDR3.

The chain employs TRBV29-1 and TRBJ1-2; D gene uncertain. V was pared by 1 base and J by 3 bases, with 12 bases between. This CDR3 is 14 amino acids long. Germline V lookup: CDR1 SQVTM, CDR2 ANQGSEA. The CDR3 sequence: CSVEGEAAYYGYTF. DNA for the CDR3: TGCAGCGTTGAAGGAGAGGCGGCATACTATGGCTACACCTTC.

The CDR3 DNA follows: TGCAGCGTCAAGATCGACAGGAGGTGGGGGCTGGGCACAGATACGCAGTATTTT. This codes for CSVKIDRRWGLGTDTQYF. V gene TRBV29-1 combines with J gene TRBJ2-3; D perhaps matches TRBD1 (6 bases). Germline V lookup: CDR1 SQVTM, CDR2 ANQGSEA. The V and J ends lost 6 bases and 1 base respectively, with 26 bases between them. CDR3 length: 18 residues.

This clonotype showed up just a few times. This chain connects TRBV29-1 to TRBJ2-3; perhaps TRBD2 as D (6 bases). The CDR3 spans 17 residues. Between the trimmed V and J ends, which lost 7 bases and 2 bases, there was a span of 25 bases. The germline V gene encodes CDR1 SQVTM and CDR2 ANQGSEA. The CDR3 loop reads CSADGTGTGRFTDTQYF. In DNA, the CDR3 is TGCAGCGCAGATGGGACTGGGACCGGACGCTTCACAGATACGCAGTATTTT.